Listed below are T cell receptor beta chains from one sample, sequenced in a study of shared clonotypes between healthy human individuals. Assay: immunoSEQ multiplex PCR; the TCRdb copy retains only in-frame clones and omits some. The sample yields some 2 million clones, about 95% seen once. Sequenced sample: naive CD8+ T cells sorted from blood. The receptors were sampled from a man younger than 30 in good health. The CDR3 runs from the conserved cysteine through the conserved F or W. Each record gives: J gene, D gene, clone size, V gene, CDR3 protein, CDR3 DNA. A D gene is named only where the DNA matches it firmly. Clone size appears in some rows only: once, few, many, or a class for an expanded clone.

j_gene: TRBJ2-7
d_gene: -
abundance: -
v_gene: TRBV5-5
CDR3aa: CASSLGPGKGYEQYF
CDR3nt: TGTGCCAGCAGCTTGGGACCGGGAAAGGGGTACGAGCAGTACTTC

j_gene: TRBJ2-5
d_gene: -
abundance: -
v_gene: TRBV5-1
CDR3aa: CASTFQGQGQETQYF
CDR3nt: TGCGCCAGCACATTCCAGGGGCAGGGACAAGAGACCCAGTACTTC

j_gene: TRBJ2-5
d_gene: TRBD2
abundance: -
v_gene: TRBV4-1
CDR3aa: CASSHAGGQETQYF
CDR3nt: TGCGCCAGCAGCCATGCGGGGGGGCAAGAGACCCAGTACTTC

j_gene: TRBJ2-1
d_gene: -
abundance: -
v_gene: TRBV5-6
CDR3aa: CASSLVGTNGQFF
CDR3nt: TGTGCCAGCAGCTTGGTAGGGACGAATGGGCAGTTCTTC

j_gene: TRBJ1-2
d_gene: -
abundance: -
v_gene: TRBV4-1
CDR3aa: CASSQDSTARYGYTF
CDR3nt: TGCGCCAGCAGCCAAGACTCGACAGCTCGCTATGGCTACACCTTC

j_gene: TRBJ2-7
d_gene: TRBD1
abundance: -
v_gene: TRBV11-2
CDR3aa: CASSFLTGVGYEQYF
CDR3nt: TGTGCCAGCAGCTTCCTGACAGGGGTGGGCTACGAGCAGTACTTC

j_gene: TRBJ2-1
d_gene: -
abundance: -
v_gene: TRBV5-1
CDR3aa: CASSLRGVSSYNEQFF
CDR3nt: TGCGCCAGCAGCCTACGTGGGGTTAGCTCCTACAATGAGCAGTTCTTC

j_gene: TRBJ2-7
d_gene: TRBD2
abundance: -
v_gene: TRBV30
CDR3aa: CAWSVTSGGSREQYF
CDR3nt: TGTGCCTGGAGTGTAACTAGCGGGGGTTCACGGGAGCAGTACTTC

j_gene: TRBJ2-1
d_gene: TRBD2
abundance: -
v_gene: TRBV13
CDR3aa: CASSLPSGNEQFF
CDR3nt: TGTGCCAGCAGCTTGCCTAGCGGCAATGAGCAGTTCTTC

j_gene: TRBJ2-2
d_gene: TRBD1
abundance: -
v_gene: TRBV5-8
CDR3aa: CASRVGQGDTGELFF
CDR3nt: TGTGCCAGCAGGGTAGGACAGGGCGACACCGGGGAGCTGTTTTTT

j_gene: TRBJ2-7
d_gene: TRBD2
abundance: -
v_gene: TRBV19
CDR3aa: CASSPVAGGQYEQYF
CDR3nt: TGTGCCAGTAGTCCAGTAGCGGGAGGGCAGTACGAGCAGTACTTC

j_gene: TRBJ2-7
d_gene: TRBD2
abundance: -
v_gene: TRBV4-3
CDR3aa: CASSRELAESTYEQYF
CDR3nt: TGCGCCAGCAGCCGGGAACTAGCGGAGTCCACCTACGAGCAGTACTTC

j_gene: TRBJ2-2
d_gene: -
abundance: once
v_gene: TRBV7-9
CDR3aa: CASSPPRATGELFF
CDR3nt: TGTGCCAGCAGCCCTCCCCGAGCCACCGGGGAGCTGTTTTTT

j_gene: TRBJ1-1
d_gene: -
abundance: -
v_gene: TRBV2
CDR3aa: CASRAGAGNTEAFF
CDR3nt: TGTGCCAGCAGAGCAGGGGCGGGGAACACTGAAGCTTTCTTT

j_gene: TRBJ1-5
d_gene: -
abundance: once
v_gene: TRBV2
CDR3aa: CASTSTGSNQPQHF
CDR3nt: TGTGCCAGCACTTCTACAGGGAGCAATCAGCCCCAGCATTTT

j_gene: TRBJ1-1
d_gene: TRBD1
abundance: -
v_gene: TRBV27
CDR3aa: CASSAGTGGYTEAFF
CDR3nt: TGTGCCAGCAGTGCGGGGACAGGGGGTTACACTGAAGCTTTCTTT

j_gene: TRBJ2-7
d_gene: -
abundance: -
v_gene: TRBV4-1
CDR3aa: CASSQSLWAEGEQYF
CDR3nt: TGCGCCAGCAGCCAATCCCTGTGGGCCGAGGGCGAGCAGTACTTC

j_gene: TRBJ2-7
d_gene: TRBD1
abundance: -
v_gene: TRBV7-8
CDR3aa: CASSPSRTGGEQYF
CDR3nt: TGTGCCAGCAGCCCGAGCAGGACAGGGGGCGAGCAGTACTTC

j_gene: TRBJ1-1
d_gene: -
abundance: -
v_gene: TRBV6-5
CDR3aa: CASSYSVGGNTEAFF
CDR3nt: TGTGCCAGCAGTTACTCGGTCGGCGGGAACACTGAAGCTTTCTTT

j_gene: TRBJ1-1
d_gene: -
abundance: once
v_gene: TRBV6-5
CDR3aa: CASRPGRNTEAFF
CDR3nt: TGTGCCAGCAGACCCGGTAGGAACACTGAAGCTTTCTTT

j_gene: TRBJ2-1
d_gene: -
abundance: once
v_gene: TRBV2
CDR3aa: CASIIPRGGNEQFF
CDR3nt: TGTGCCAGCATTATACCCAGGGGAGGCAATGAGCAGTTCTTC

j_gene: TRBJ2-7
d_gene: -
abundance: -
v_gene: TRBV5-1
CDR3aa: CASSLYGTAGYEQYF
CDR3nt: TGCGCCAGCAGCTTATATGGGACAGCGGGCTACGAGCAGTACTTC

j_gene: TRBJ2-7
d_gene: TRBD2
abundance: -
v_gene: TRBV11-2
CDR3aa: CASSLDPGLAGVNEQYF
CDR3nt: TGTGCCAGCAGCTTAGATCCAGGACTAGCGGGAGTAAACGAGCAGTACTTC

j_gene: TRBJ1-1
d_gene: -
abundance: -
v_gene: TRBV7-9
CDR3aa: CASSFVGDTEAFF
CDR3nt: TGTGCCAGCAGCTTCGTGGGGGACACTGAAGCTTTCTTT

j_gene: TRBJ2-5
d_gene: TRBD2
abundance: -
v_gene: TRBV7-9
CDR3aa: CASSFGLAEILFHF
CDR3nt: TGTGCCAGCAGCTTCGGACTAGCGGAGATACTGTTTCACTTC

j_gene: TRBJ2-3
d_gene: -
abundance: -
v_gene: TRBV15
CDR3aa: CATSRSPNSGATDTQYF
CDR3nt: TGTGCCACCAGCAGATCGCCCAACTCGGGGGCCACAGATACGCAGTATTTT

j_gene: TRBJ2-3
d_gene: -
abundance: -
v_gene: TRBV4-3
CDR3aa: CASSHLLTPTDTQYF
CDR3nt: TGCGCCAGCAGCCACTTGCTCACACCGACGGATACGCAGTATTTT

j_gene: TRBJ1-6
d_gene: -
abundance: -
v_gene: TRBV28
CDR3aa: CASSLGVGYNSPLHF
CDR3nt: TGTGCCAGCAGTTTAGGGGTTGGCTATAATTCACCCCTCCACTTT

j_gene: TRBJ2-5
d_gene: TRBD1
abundance: once
v_gene: TRBV7-8
CDR3aa: CASSTYRGLETQYF
CDR3nt: TGTGCCAGCAGCACTTACAGGGGGTTGGAGACCCAGTACTTC

j_gene: TRBJ1-2
d_gene: TRBD1
abundance: -
v_gene: TRBV9
CDR3aa: CASSVGGQGNYGYTF
CDR3nt: TGTGCCAGCAGCGTAGGAGGACAGGGTAACTATGGCTACACCTTC

j_gene: TRBJ2-7
d_gene: -
abundance: few
v_gene: TRBV2
CDR3aa: CASRATEGEQYF
CDR3nt: TGTGCCAGCAGGGCGACGGAGGGGGAGCAGTACTTC

j_gene: TRBJ2-1
d_gene: -
abundance: -
v_gene: TRBV2
CDR3aa: CASSGLPSEHNEQFF
CDR3nt: TGTGCCAGCAGCGGACTCCCGAGTGAACACAATGAGCAGTTCTTC

j_gene: TRBJ2-1
d_gene: -
abundance: -
v_gene: TRBV7-9
CDR3aa: CASSLEGASSYNEQFF
CDR3nt: TGTGCCAGCAGCTTAGAGGGCGCCAGCTCCTACAATGAGCAGTTCTTC

j_gene: TRBJ2-1
d_gene: -
abundance: -
v_gene: TRBV7-6
CDR3aa: CASSLGQGPYNEQFF
CDR3nt: TGTGCCAGCAGCTTAGGTCAGGGGCCCTACAATGAGCAGTTCTTC

j_gene: TRBJ2-7
d_gene: -
abundance: -
v_gene: TRBV4-3
CDR3aa: CASSQEYGPYEQYF
CDR3nt: TGCGCCAGCAGCCAAGAATACGGGCCCTACGAGCAGTACTTC

j_gene: TRBJ2-1
d_gene: TRBD2
abundance: -
v_gene: TRBV29-1
CDR3aa: CSVGSPPGTSGHITYNEQFF
CDR3nt: TGCAGCGTTGGGTCGCCCCCCGGGACTAGCGGGCATATTACCTACAATGAGCAGTTCTTC

j_gene: TRBJ2-3
d_gene: -
abundance: -
v_gene: TRBV6-5
CDR3aa: CASSLGDTQYF
CDR3nt: TGTGCCAGCAGCCTCGGGGATACGCAGTATTTT

j_gene: TRBJ2-5
d_gene: -
abundance: -
v_gene: TRBV11-2
CDR3aa: CASSSEPVRAETQYF
CDR3nt: TGTGCCAGCAGCTCCGAGCCCGTGAGGGCGGAGACCCAGTACTTC

j_gene: TRBJ2-1
d_gene: -
abundance: -
v_gene: TRBV2
CDR3aa: CASRPTVTGQNEQFF
CDR3nt: TGTGCCAGCCGCCCTACAGTGACTGGACAGAATGAGCAGTTCTTC

j_gene: TRBJ2-2
d_gene: -
abundance: -
v_gene: TRBV15
CDR3aa: CATSRDGGQNTGELFF
CDR3nt: TGTGCCACCAGCAGAGATGGAGGACAGAACACCGGGGAGCTGTTTTTT

j_gene: TRBJ2-7
d_gene: -
abundance: -
v_gene: TRBV5-6
CDR3aa: CASSFTSLVYEQYF
CDR3nt: TGTGCCAGCAGCTTTACGTCCCTAGTCTACGAGCAGTACTTC

j_gene: TRBJ2-7
d_gene: -
abundance: -
v_gene: TRBV5-4
CDR3aa: CASSLAVGGRYYEQYF
CDR3nt: TGTGCCAGCAGCTTGGCCGTCGGCGGGCGGTACTACGAGCAGTACTTC

j_gene: TRBJ2-1
d_gene: -
abundance: -
v_gene: TRBV19
CDR3aa: CASSLGEGYNEQFF
CDR3nt: TGTGCCAGTAGTCTCGGAGAGGGTTACAATGAGCAGTTCTTC

j_gene: TRBJ2-1
d_gene: TRBD2
abundance: -
v_gene: TRBV19
CDR3aa: CASSGTSGGAYNEQFF
CDR3nt: TGTGCCAGTAGTGGGACTAGCGGGGGGGCGTACAATGAGCAGTTCTTC

j_gene: TRBJ1-2
d_gene: -
abundance: -
v_gene: TRBV5-1
CDR3aa: CASSFEKGLFYGYTF
CDR3nt: TGCGCCAGCAGCTTCGAGAAGGGCCTCTTCTATGGCTACACCTTC

j_gene: TRBJ2-1
d_gene: TRBD2
abundance: -
v_gene: TRBV25-1
CDR3aa: CASSATERGGPEFF
CDR3nt: TGTGCCAGCAGTGCAACAGAGCGGGGGGGCCCGGAGTTCTTC

j_gene: TRBJ1-5
d_gene: -
abundance: -
v_gene: TRBV30
CDR3aa: CAWSVVNQPQHF
CDR3nt: TGTGCCTGGAGTGTCGTGAATCAGCCCCAGCATTTT

j_gene: TRBJ2-3
d_gene: -
abundance: -
v_gene: TRBV5-1
CDR3aa: CASSLDHIGDTQYF
CDR3nt: TGCGCCAGCAGCTTGGACCACATCGGAGATACGCAGTATTTT

j_gene: TRBJ2-7
d_gene: -
abundance: -
v_gene: TRBV2
CDR3aa: CASTWTVSYEQYF
CDR3nt: TGTGCCAGCACGTGGACAGTCTCCTACGAGCAGTACTTC

j_gene: TRBJ1-4
d_gene: -
abundance: -
v_gene: TRBV28
CDR3aa: CASSSVGRKLFF
CDR3nt: TGTGCCAGCAGTTCGGTGGGTAGAAAACTGTTTTTT